This TCR beta chain emerged from a study of vaccination and CD4 T cells after COVID-19. About the research overall: Recovered-phase convalescent patients showed SARS-CoV-2 positivity by nasal swab PCR; 9 or 10 were mild, one severe.

Treatment noted: approximately 10-day PBMC culture with coronavirus spike peptide pools or control peptides (ViraFEST assay). A half-volume replacement of the medium with fresh IL-2 medium was performed on days 3 and 7. This clonotype has a handful of counts. The antigen is unknown. The Oncomine TCR Beta short-read assay sequenced DNA from cultured CD4+ T cells. Genomic DNA was drawn out of CD4+ T cells grown in culture. TCRdb reprocessed the PCR reads with MiXCR, giving one entry per CDR3 protein. This table has roughly 12,000 distinct CDR3 sequences, approximately 50% appearing once. The CDR3 loop spans 17 amino acids. The V end was cut by 2 bases, the J end by 8 bases, with 24 bases between. The germline gives CDR1 MNHNS, CDR2 SASEGT.

The chain uses TRBV6-1 and TRBJ1-2; D unresolved. Sequenced material: CD4+ T cells from blood, cultured in vitro. The receptor's source is a human donor who had recovered from COVID-19. CDR3 in DNA: TGTGCCAGCAGTGAAACCCTCCGGAGCGGCGGCCTCCCAGGCTACACCTTC. Amino acid sequence: CASSETLRSGGLPGYTF.